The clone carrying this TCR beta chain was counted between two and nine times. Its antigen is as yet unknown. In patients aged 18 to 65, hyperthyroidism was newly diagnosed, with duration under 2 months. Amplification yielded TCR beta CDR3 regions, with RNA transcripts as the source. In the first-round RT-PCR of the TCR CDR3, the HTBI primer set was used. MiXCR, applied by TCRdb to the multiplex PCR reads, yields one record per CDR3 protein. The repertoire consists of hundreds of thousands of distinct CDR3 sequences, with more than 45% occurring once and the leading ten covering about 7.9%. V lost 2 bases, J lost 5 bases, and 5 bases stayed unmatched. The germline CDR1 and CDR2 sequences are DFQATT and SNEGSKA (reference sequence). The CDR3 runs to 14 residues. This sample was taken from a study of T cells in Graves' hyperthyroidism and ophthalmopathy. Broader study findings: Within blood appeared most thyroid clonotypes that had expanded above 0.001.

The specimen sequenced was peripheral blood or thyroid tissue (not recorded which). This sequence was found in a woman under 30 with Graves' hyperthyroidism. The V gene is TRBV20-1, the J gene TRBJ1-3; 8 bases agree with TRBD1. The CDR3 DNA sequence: TGCAGTGCTAGACAGGGGGCAAGGAGAAACACCATATATTTT. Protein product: CSARQGARRNTIYF.